The clone carrying this TCR beta chain appeared once. The antigen remains unidentified. The sample originates from a study of cytomegalovirus exposure and HLA in healthy donors. Study at large: Assignment to the Caucasian-associated ancestry cluster applied to more than 75% of the roughly 420 genotyped donors.

Whole-study findings and limits: Later analysis found that TCR beta chains associated with HLA were more clonally expanded than other, equally common chains. It was reported that TCR beta sequences correctly inferred the HLA-A and HLA-B alleles for most subjects.

The length of the CDR3 is 15 residues. The V gene's germline CDR1 is SNHLY and CDR2 FYNNEI. V was shortened by 7 bases and J by 3 bases, with 16 bases between the two germline ends. The PCR was carried out with 60 Vbeta primers and 13 Jbeta primers. Per the original methods: An analysis performed later counted 75 million to 80 million unique TCR beta chains (roughly 11 million of them shared). Some clones are missing from TCRdb's copy, which holds only in-frame ones; the method was immunoSEQ multiplex PCR. The DNA gave D and trimming, while V, J and clone size come from that table. Of around 140,000 clones in the sample, around 75% were seen once.

Sequencing was performed on PBMCs. The chain uses TRBV2 and TRBJ1-3; no reliable D call. The TCR comes from a man aged 30 to 39 in good health and CMV-seronegative. CDR3 sequence: CASIRSAGVGNTIYF. DNA for the CDR3: TGTGCCAGCATAAGGTCCGCCGGGGTTGGAAACACCATATATTTT.